The sequence of this TCR beta chain was determined in a study of T-cell reconstitution after alpha-beta-depleted transplantation in children (dated by TCRdb to 2015 to 2016). About the investigation overall: The study quantitatively tracked T-cell immune reconstitution after TCRalphabeta/CD19-depleted allogeneic hematopoietic cell transplantation in children using TCR repertoire profiling. The investigation overall reported the following: The high TCRbeta diversity at day 60 in some patients was ascribed to recipient T cells and intrathymic progenitors that had survived conditioning. The apparently early alphabetaT-cell count recovery about two months after transplant was reportedly dependent on only several hundred rapidly expanded clones derived from non-depleted graft cells. Over subsequent months, a decline in hyperexpanded clone frequencies was noted, and after one year, T-cell counts and TCRbeta diversity were mostly ascribed to newly produced T cells.

A remark on this clonotype: The specificity of this receptor is unknown. This clone may be a read error of a much larger clone one base away.

Libraries were prepared through PCR. Data came from an Illumina HiSeq 2500. To normalize quantification of the TCRbeta repertoire, the TCR libraries were built with molecular barcoding that relied on unique molecular identifiers. TCRdb handled the public reads itself, with Q25 trimming in fastp and clone calling in MiXCR, and kept productive beta chains. Rows merge per CDR3 protein into single entries with the most common DNA and genes. The sample table shows over 200,000 distinct CDR3 sequences, and around 9.9% are seen once. 28% of the sample is held by the ten biggest clonotypes. The sample's treatment or condition label, in plain terms: allogeneic hematopoietic cell transplantation with graft depleted of TCRalphabeta T cells and CD19 B cells. The children who served as transplant recipients had been given grafts of TCRalphabeta/CD19-depleted allogeneic hematopoietic cells. The junction shows trimming of 6 bases on V and 6 bases on J, plus 16 bases between the germline ends. Its CDR3 holds 14 amino acids, cysteine through phenylalanine. Only CDR3 DNA is held: 42 bases, read in frame from base 1.

This chain joins TRBV12-3 or TRBV12-4 to TRBJ2-3; no D gene can be assigned with confidence. The sequence came from a child less than two years old with acute myeloid leukemia, due to receive a stem cell transplant. Specimen: PBMCs, collected before TCRalphabeta/CD19-depleted stem cell transplant. CDR3 reads: CASRPGVGWDTQYF. The nucleotide sequence reads as follows: TGTGCCAGCAGGCCGGGTGTGGGGTGGGATACGCAGTATTTT.